These 28 T cell receptor beta chains were all obtained from the same sample, sequenced in a study of CD8+CD57+ T cells in acquired aplastic anemia (dated by TCRdb to about 2018). The patients picked for sequencing were ones in whom flow cytometry had shown an expansion of CD8+CD57+ cells. Sequencing used an Illumina HiSeq 2000. Genomic DNA served as template for TCR beta VDJ combination and CDR3 sequence profiling. TCRdb handled the public reads itself, with Q25 trimming in fastp and clone calling in MiXCR, and kept productive beta chains. CDR3 protein sequences are deduplicated, and each keeps its most common genes and DNA. The sample includes 89,000 or so distinct CDR3 sequences, with approximately 73% observed a single time. Roughly two thirds of the sample comes from the top ten. Input material: sorted CD4+, CD8+, or CD8+CD57+ T cells (not recorded which) from PBMCs. The receptors come from a human donor with aplastic anemia.

The chain employs TRBV2 and TRBJ2-7; the D call may be TRBD1 or TRBD2 (5 bases each). Germline assignment: CDR1 SNHLY and CDR2 FYNNEI. CDR3 size: 12 residues. V shed 10 bases and J shed 5 bases, with 15 bases lying between them. DNA of the CDR3: TGTGCCACCCTTCGGGGCCCGGACGAGCAGTACTTC. It yields the protein CATLRGPDEQYF.

The CDR3 DNA reads as TGTGCCAGCAGCTGGCAGGGGGGCCGGGTAGGCAATGAGCAGTTCTTC. Translated, it gives CASSWQGGRVGNEQFF. The V and J genes are TRBV11-1 and TRBJ2-1, with D perhaps matching TRBD1 (7 bases). The CDR3 length is 16 residues. Germline assignment: CDR1 SGHAT and CDR2 FQDESV (reference sequence). V gave up 4 bases and J gave up 6 bases, with 19 bases separating them.

This clonotype was found many times. The chain combines TRBV25-1 with TRBJ1-2; D is uncertain. The length of the CDR3 is 13 residues. V was trimmed by 5 bases and J by 0 bases, leaving 7 bases between them. Germline loops: CDR1 MGHDK, CDR2 SYGVNS. CDR3 sequence: CASSPSTNYGYTF. The CDR3 region has the DNA TGTGCCAGCAGTCCGTCAACTAACTATGGCTACACCTTC.

In this sample, this clonotype turned up many times. The rearrangement links TRBV4-2 to TRBJ2-7, with D possibly being TRBD1 (6 bases). Per germline, CDR1 LGHNA and CDR2 YNFKEQ. Trimming removed 3 bases from V and 2 bases from J, with 14 bases in between. The CDR3 length is 15 residues. The CDR3 loop is CASSHLDRGTYEQYF. CDR3 coding DNA: TGTGCCAGCAGCCATCTGGACAGAGGCACCTACGAGCAGTACTTC.

Turning to this clonotype: Compared with germline, one end of the junction differs, possibly owing to a read error. The rearrangement joins TRBV10-3 to TRBJ1-1; no reliable D call. The CDR3 length is 12 residues. Germline-derived CDR1 and CDR2 are ENHRY and SYGVKD. The CDR3 bases are TGTGCGATCAGTGGCGGGTACACTGAAGCTTTCTTT. Its translation is CAISGGYTEAFF.

The CDR3 region is CASTTVSGYTGELFF. The DNA for the CDR3 is TGTGCCAGCACCACCGTTAGCGGCTACACCGGGGAGCTGTTTTTT. This chain links TRBV12-3 or TRBV12-4 with TRBJ2-2; tentative D call: TRBD2 (6 bases). The CDR3 is made up of 15 amino acids. Trimming stripped 7 bases from V and 3 bases from J, with 15 bases between.

This clonotype was counted at least ten times. The chain combines TRBV7-9 with TRBJ1-2; D ambiguous. With 2 bases removed from V and 4 bases from J, the gap between germline ends came to 14 bases. The CDR3 is made up of 15 amino acids. The germline CDR1 and CDR2 sequences are SEHNR and FQNEAQ (reference sequence). The chain's CDR3 is CASSLWTQKGYGYTF. For the CDR3, the DNA is TGTGCCAGCAGCTTATGGACCCAGAAGGGCTATGGCTACACCTTC. The entire variable domain, with the rest obtained from reference TRBV7-9 and TRBJ1-2, is as follows: DTGVSQNPRHKITKRGQNVTFRCDPISEHNRLYWYRQTLGQGPEFLTYFQNEAQLEKSRLLSDRFSAERPKGSFSTLEIQRTEQGDSAMYLCASSLWTQKGYGYTFGSGTRLTVV.

Ten or more counts support this clonotype. The chain recombines TRBV7-9 with TRBJ1-4, with 8 nucleotides matching TRBD1. The V segment lost 8 bases and the J segment 6 bases; nucleotides outside the gene matches: 5. The CDR3 totals 13 residues. CDR1 and CDR2 (germline): SEHNR, FQNEAQ (reference sequence). CDR3 protein: CASQGAMDEKLFF. As DNA, the CDR3 is TGTGCCAGCCAGGGGGCGATGGATGAAAAACTGTTTTTT.

The chain joins TRBV20-1 to TRBJ1-1, with unresolved D. Trimming left V 1 base short and J 0 bases short, with 12 bases between. Germline V lookup: CDR1 DFQATT, CDR2 SNEGSKA (reference sequence). This CDR3 comprises 15 residues. CDR3 in DNA: TGCAGTGCTAGAGGGGGAGGAGACATGAACACTGAAGCTTTCTTT. It specifies CSARGGGDMNTEAFF.

The chain combines TRBV7-9 with TRBJ2-5, with TRBD1 matching over 9 bases. Germline V gene sequence: CDR1 SEHNR, CDR2 FQNEAQ (reference sequence). The ends lost 5 bases at V and 1 base at J; junction bases unmatched: 8. There are 16 residues in the CDR3. CDR3 amino acids: CASSLRGTGTQETQYF. CDR3 in DNA: TGTGCCAGCAGCCTGAGGGGGACAGGGACCCAAGAGACCCAGTACTTC.

V is TRBV7-6 and J is TRBJ2-1; D perhaps matches TRBD1 (5 bases). CDR3 length equals 13 residues. V shed 3 bases and J shed 3 bases, with 6 bases lying between them. Germline CDR1 SGHVS, CDR2 FNYEAQ. The CDR3 here is CASSFRDYNEQFF. The CDR3 bases are TGTGCCAGCAGCTTCAGGGACTACAATGAGCAGTTCTTC.

The chain has TRBV6-1 and TRBJ2-3; unclear D gene. The germline V gene encodes CDR1 MNHNS and CDR2 SASEGT. Trimming removed 4 bases from V and 0 bases from J, with 11 bases in between. The CDR3 runs to 15 residues. The CDR3 coding sequence is TGTGCCAGCAGTGTGCAGACGGTTAGCACAGATACGCAGTATTTT. Protein: CASSVQTVSTDTQYF.

This chain links TRBV6-2 or TRBV6-3 with TRBJ1-6; 7 bases agree with TRBD1. The CDR3 runs to 14 residues. Germline CDR1 MNHEY, CDR2 SVGEGT. With V trimmed by 4 bases and J by 9 bases, 6 bases remained unmatched. This CDR3 reads CASSFGDRVSPLHF. The DNA for the CDR3 is TGTGCCAGCAGTTTCGGAGACAGGGTTTCACCCCTCCACTTT.

This clonotype showed up many times. This chain uses TRBV24-1 with TRBJ1-1, with D perhaps matching TRBD1 (5 bases). Trimming removed 6 bases at V and 7 bases at J, with 8 bases between. Germline V CDR1 and CDR2: KGHDR, SFDVKD. The CDR3 has 11 amino acids. The CDR3 sequence: CATSLGVEAFF. CDR3 coding DNA: TGTGCCACCAGTTTGGGGGTTGAAGCTTTCTTT.

The CDR3 DNA reads as TGTGCCAGCAGTGATCCAGGGATTGGAGGATCAGATACGCAGTATTTT. It translates to CASSDPGIGGSDTQYF. V and J are TRBV25-1 and TRBJ2-3; perhaps D is TRBD1 or TRBD2 (5 bases each). This CDR3 comprises 16 residues. V was shortened by 3 bases and J by 4 bases, with 17 bases between the two germline ends. Looked up from germline, CDR1 is MGHDK and CDR2 is SYGVNS. The whole variable domain, filled in from reference TRBV25-1 and TRBJ2-3, reads EADIYQTPRYLVIGTGKKITLECSQTMGHDKMYWYQQDPGMELHLIHYSYGVNSTEKGDLSSESTVSRIRTEHFPLTLESARPSHTSQYLCASSDPGIGGSDTQYFGPGTRLTVL.

This clonotype was observed many times. This chain joins TRBV4-1 and TRBJ1-1; D gene ambiguous. In germline, CDR1 is MGHRA, CDR2 YSYEKL. The CDR3 extends over 14 amino acids. Trimming removed 3 bases from V and 10 bases from J, with 18 bases in between. In DNA form, the CDR3 reads TGCGCCAGCAGCCAGGTTGGCGGTCTTATTTTAGCTTTCTTT. Translating it yields CASSQVGGLILAFF.

The chain links TRBV19 to TRBJ1-2; D is ambiguous. The CDR3 is 13 amino acids. CDR1 LNHDA and CDR2 SQIVND come from the germline V gene (reference sequence). Trimming took off 6 bases at V and 8 bases at J, with 16 bases between the two ends. This CDR3 reads CASRVKEVEGYTF. The CDR3 DNA sequence: TGTGCCAGTAGGGTAAAGGAGGTAGAAGGCTACACCTTC.

The chain employs TRBV2 and TRBJ2-1; the D gene is possibly TRBD2 (5 bases). Germline lookup yields CDR1 SNHLY and CDR2 FYNNEI. The CDR3 consists of 14 residues. V was trimmed by 6 bases and J by 5 bases, leaving 14 bases between them. DNA of the CDR3: TGTGCCAGCAGGGCAGAGACCGGGGACAATGAGCAGTTCTTC. It codes for CASRAETGDNEQFF.

The CDR3 is CASSETVMNTEAFF. The CDR3 DNA reads as TGTGCCAGCAGTGAGACAGTAATGAACACTGAAGCTTTCTTT. The gene calls are TRBV2 and TRBJ1-1, with TRBD1 as a possible D gene (5 bases). Germline CDR1 and CDR2: SNHLY and FYNNEI. The germline V and J ends were trimmed by 3 bases and 0 bases, with 8 bases remaining between them. The CDR3 extends over 14 amino acids.

CDR3 region: CASTKAGNLEKLFF. In DNA form, the CDR3 reads TGTGCCAGTACCAAAGCGGGGAACCTTGAAAAACTGTTTTTT. V usage is TRBV19 and J usage is TRBJ1-4; D uncertain. CDR3 length: 14 residues. In germline, CDR1 is LNHDA, CDR2 SQIVND (reference sequence). Trimming left V 7 bases short and J 7 bases short, with 16 bases between.

The table lists this clonotype with a few counts. The chain combines TRBV27 with TRBJ2-1, with TRBD2 matching 9 bases. CDR1 and CDR2 from the germline V gene are MNHEY and SMNVEV (reference sequence). The V gene end was trimmed by 3 bases and the J gene end by 6 bases; junction bases not matched to a gene: 9. The CDR3 sequence is 16 residues long. CDR3 protein: CASSFLGAGGLNEQFF. The CDR3 DNA reads TGTGCCAGCAGTTTCCTAGGAGCGGGAGGTCTCAATGAGCAGTTCTTC.

This clonotype was counted between two and nine times. The V call is TRBV7-8, the J call TRBJ2-3; the D call may be TRBD1 or TRBD2 (5 bases each). The CDR3 has 14 amino acids. Looked up from germline, CDR1 is SGHVS and CDR2 is FQNEAQ. Trimming removed 1 base from V and 2 bases from J, with 7 bases in between. For the CDR3, the DNA is TGTGCCAGCAGCTTAGGGGGACCCACAGATACGCAGTATTTT. This translates into CASSLGGPTDTQYF.

The chain is built from TRBV18 and TRBJ1-1, with 9 bases identical to TRBD1. Trimming at V came to 4 bases and at J to 4 bases, leaving 7 bases not matched to a gene. Per germline, CDR1 KGHSH and CDR2 LQKENI. The CDR3 contains 15 residues. The CDR3 loop reads CASSREQGASTEAFF. CDR3 sequence (DNA): TGTGCCAGCTCACGTGAACAGGGGGCGAGCACTGAAGCTTTCTTT.

The rearrangement uses TRBV25-1 and TRBJ1-1; no definite D call. The CDR3 is 11 amino acids. Trimming took 9 bases from V and 7 from J, leaving 12 bases between them. The germline V gene encodes CDR1 MGHDK and CDR2 SYGVNS. Written as DNA, the CDR3 is TGTGCCAGTTCGCGTTCGGGTGAAGCTTTCTTT. Its translation: CASSRSGEAFF.

The V call is TRBV20-1, the J call TRBJ2-6, with D unresolved. Per germline, CDR1 DFQATT and CDR2 SNEGSKA (reference sequence). Trimming took off 0 bases at V and 1 base at J, with 7 bases between the two ends. The CDR3 length is 15 residues. CDR3 nucleotides: TGCAGTGCTAGAGATGGGTTATCTGGGGCCAACGTCCTGACTTTC. This sequence encodes CSARDGLSGANVLTF.

V is TRBV20-1 and J is TRBJ2-1, with D perhaps matching TRBD2 (5 bases). The CDR3 runs to 12 residues. Germline CDR1 reads DFQATT; CDR2 reads SNEGSKA (reference sequence). V lost 7 bases and J lost 1, with 8 bases in between. CDR3 region: CSGRESYNEQFF. In DNA form, the CDR3 reads TGCAGTGGTCGGGAATCCTACAATGAGCAGTTCTTC.

This clonotype was picked up one time. V and J are TRBV25-1 and TRBJ1-2; D gene uncertain. This CDR3 comprises 12 residues. The V gene's germline CDR1 is MGHDK and CDR2 SYGVNS. V was trimmed by 2 bases and J by 5 bases, leaving 6 bases between them. In nucleotides, the CDR3 is TGTGCCAGCAGTGAAGTCTCGTATGGCTACACCTTC. It is translated as CASSEVSYGYTF.

This clonotype was counted a few times. The V gene is TRBV9, the J gene TRBJ1-1; D is ambiguous. Germline V gene lookup returns CDR1 SGDLS and CDR2 YYNGEE. The CDR3 extends over 14 amino acids. Trimming pared 3 bases from V and 0 bases from J, leaving 9 bases between. The CDR3 region is CASSDRDMNTEAFF. The CDR3 coding sequence is TGTGCCAGCAGCGATCGTGACATGAACACTGAAGCTTTCTTT.